This T cell receptor (beta chain) was recorded in a study of T cell repertoires in cytomegalovirus infection. The wider study: HLA-B-restricted CMV epitopes that are well studied were used alongside recently identified HLA-C-restricted ones. Evidence of both CMV infection and a matching HLA type came from public TCR beta signatures.

This clonotype was seen more than once but under ten times. Its antigen is as yet unknown. Study outcomes and limitations: HLA-C-restricted TCR beta clonotypes specific for CMV led the ex vivo response. Adding up the frequency of public TCR beta families identified people who carried CMV plus the relevant HLA.

One entry per CDR3 protein results from TCRdb running MiXCR on the reads. The sample lists about 500,000 distinct CDR3 sequences; 30% to 35% were seen once. CDR3 size: 17 residues. Germline trimming cut 5 bases from V and 3 bases from J; bases unmatched to any gene: 13. CDR1 is SGHVS, CDR2 FQNEAQ, per germline. The starting material was cultured PBMCs, obtained from culture after CMV antigen stimulation. The source is a human donor in good health (CMV status not recorded). Some clones in this sample may be carry-over from other donors' samples. J is TRBJ1-3 and V is TRBV7-8, with TRBD1 identical over 7 bases. This chain's CDR3 is CASSPGGLQGGGNTIYF. The CDR3 DNA sequence: TGTGCCAGCAGCCCAGGGGGATTACAGGGCGGTGGAAACACCATATATTTT.